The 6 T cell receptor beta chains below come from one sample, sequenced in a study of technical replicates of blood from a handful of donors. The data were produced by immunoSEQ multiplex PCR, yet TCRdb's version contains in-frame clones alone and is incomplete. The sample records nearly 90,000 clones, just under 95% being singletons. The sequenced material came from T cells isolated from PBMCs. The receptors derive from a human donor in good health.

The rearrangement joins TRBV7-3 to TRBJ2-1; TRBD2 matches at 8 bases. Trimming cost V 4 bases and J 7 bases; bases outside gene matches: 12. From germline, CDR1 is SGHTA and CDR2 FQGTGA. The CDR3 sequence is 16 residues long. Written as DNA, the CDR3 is TGTGCCAGCAGCTACCTAACTAGCGGTCGTCAAAATGAGCAGTTCTTC. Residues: CASSYLTSGRQNEQFF.

The CDR3: CASSYTSGSSYEQYF. The CDR3 coding sequence is TGTGCCAGCAGTTATACTAGCGGAAGCTCCTACGAGCAGTACTTC. The chain uses TRBV7-9 and TRBJ2-7; 8 bases agree with TRBD2. This CDR3 is 15 amino acids long. CDR1 and CDR2 from the germline V gene are SEHNR and FQNEAQ (reference sequence). The ends lost 6 bases at V and 0 bases at J; junction bases unmatched: 7.

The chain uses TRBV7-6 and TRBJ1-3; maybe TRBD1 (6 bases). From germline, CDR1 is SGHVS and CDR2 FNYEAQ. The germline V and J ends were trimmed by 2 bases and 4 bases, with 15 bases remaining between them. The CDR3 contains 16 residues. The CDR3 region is CASSLSSRGFGNTIYF. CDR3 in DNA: TGTGCCAGCAGCTTATCTTCGAGGGGGTTCGGAAACACCATATATTTT.

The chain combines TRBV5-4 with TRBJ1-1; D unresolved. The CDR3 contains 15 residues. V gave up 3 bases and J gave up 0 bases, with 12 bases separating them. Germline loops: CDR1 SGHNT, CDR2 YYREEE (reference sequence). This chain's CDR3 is CASSSNLAMNTEAFF. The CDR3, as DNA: TGTGCCAGCAGCTCAAACTTAGCCATGAACACTGAAGCTTTCTTT.

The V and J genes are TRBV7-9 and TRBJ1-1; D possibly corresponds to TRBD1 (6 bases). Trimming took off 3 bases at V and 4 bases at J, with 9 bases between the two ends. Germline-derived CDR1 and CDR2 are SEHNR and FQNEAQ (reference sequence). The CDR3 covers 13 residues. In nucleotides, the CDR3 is TGTGCCAGCAGCTTGGGGGGGCTCACTGAAGCTTTCTTT. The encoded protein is CASSLGGLTEAFF.

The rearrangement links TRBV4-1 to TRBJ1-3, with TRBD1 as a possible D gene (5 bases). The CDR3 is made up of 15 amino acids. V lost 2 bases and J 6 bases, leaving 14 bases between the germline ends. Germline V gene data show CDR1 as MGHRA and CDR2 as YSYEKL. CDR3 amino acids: CASSQPLTAVNTIYF. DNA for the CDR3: TGCGCCAGCAGCCAACCCCTGACAGCAGTAAACACCATATATTTT.